These T cell receptor beta chains were read from a single sample in a study of blood T cell repertoires in COVID-19. Measured with immunoSEQ multiplex PCR; TCRdb has only the in-frame clones, and not every one. The sample consists of about 39,000 clones, around 90% of them appearing once. Sequencing was carried out using peripheral blood. These receptors all come from a man between 60 and 70 years old with acute or convalescent COVID-19. Each CDR3 is given with its conserved first and last residue. A D gene is named only where the DNA matches it firmly. The listing skips clone size in some rows; elsewhere it reads once, few, many or a size class.

V gene	J gene	D gene	clone size	CDR3 DNA	CDR3 protein
TRBV5-1	TRBJ2-7	-	-	TGCGCCAGCAGCTTGGGGGCAGGGGCTGGAGCCTACGAGCAGTACTTC	CASSLGAGAGAYEQYF
TRBV11-3	TRBJ1-2	-	-	TGTGCCAGCAGCCCCCTTCTGAGGGAAGGCTACACCTTC	CASSPLLREGYTF
TRBV5-1	TRBJ2-2	TRBD2	-	TGCGCCAGCAGCTTGGATGCGGCGGGAGGGCCCGGGGAGCTGTTTTTT	CASSLDAAGGPGELFF
TRBV28	TRBJ2-7	TRBD1	-	TGTGCCAGCAGTTTACGGCCAGGGGGTCCAACTCCCTCTTCCTACGAGCAGTACTTC	CASSLRPGGPTPSSYEQYF
TRBV14	TRBJ1-1	-	-	TGTGCCAGCAGCTGGCAGGGGAACACTGAAGCTTTCTTT	CASSWQGNTEAFF
TRBV7-2	TRBJ2-5	-	-	TGTGCCAGCAGCTTGAACAGGGAAGAGACCCAGTACTTC	CASSLNREETQYF
TRBV6-5	TRBJ1-1	-	-	TGTGCCAGCAGTTACTCGACCAGGGCGAACACTGAAGCTTTCTTT	CASSYSTRANTEAFF
TRBV18	TRBJ1-6	-	-	TGTGCCAGCTCACTGGCGGTAAATAATTCACCCCTCCACTTT	CASSLAVNNSPLHF
TRBV5-1	TRBJ1-4	-	-	TGCGCCAGCAGCTTTAACAGTCTCGGTAATGAAAAACTGTTTTTT	CASSFNSLGNEKLFF
TRBV5-6	TRBJ2-3	-	-	TGTGCCAGCAGCTTGGCGGTTAGCGCCAGCACAGATACGCAGTATTTT	CASSLAVSASTDTQYF
TRBV5-4	TRBJ2-1	-	once	TGTGCCAGCAGCGGGGGACTCTACAATGAGCAGTTCTTC	CASSGGLYNEQFF
TRBV19	TRBJ1-2	-	-	TGTGCCAGTAGTGTACAGGGTAAGCGTGGCTACACCTTC	CASSVQGKRGYTF
TRBV5-3	TRBJ1-1	TRBD1	-	TGTGCCAGAAGCTCCGGACAGGGTGGTGGACTCGGCATGAACACTGAAGCTTTCTTT	CARSSGQGGGLGMNTEAFF
TRBV5-1	TRBJ2-7	TRBD2	-	TGCGCCAGCAGCTCCTCCTGGACTAGCGGGAGGAACTTCTACGAGCAGTACTTC	CASSSSWTSGRNFYEQYF
TRBV9	TRBJ2-1	-	once	TGTGCCAGCAGCGTAGTTGGCGGTAGCCACAATGAGCAGTTCTTC	CASSVVGGSHNEQFF
TRBV19	TRBJ1-2	-	-	TGTGCCAGTAAGGTTTACTATCGCGTCTCCTCTGGTGGCTACACCTTC	CASKVYYRVSSGGYTF
TRBV5-4	TRBJ2-5	TRBD2	-	TGTGCCAGCAGCGCAACTAGCGGCTCCCAAGAGACCCAGTACTTC	CASSATSGSQETQYF
TRBV18	TRBJ2-5	TRBD1	-	TGTGCCAGCTCACCAGACAGGGAAGAGACCCAGTACTTC	CASSPDREETQYF
TRBV6-5	TRBJ1-1	-	-	TGTGCCAGCAGTTACTCGTTGGGTCAGGGGTTAAAAGCTTTCTTT	CASSYSLGQGLKAFF
TRBV19	TRBJ1-1	-	-	TGTGCCAGTAAAGTGCGCCAGCGGAACACTGAAGCTTTCTTT	CASKVRQRNTEAFF
TRBV3-1/TRBV3-2	TRBJ1-1	TRBD1	once	TGTGCCAGCAGCCAAGAAGGGACAGGGACTGAAGCTTTCTTT	CASSQEGTGTEAFF
TRBV5-1	TRBJ2-1	TRBD1	-	TGCGCCAGCAGCCCCCAAATACTCGGGACAGGAGCCTACAATGAGCAGTTCTTC	CASSPQILGTGAYNEQFF
TRBV4-2	TRBJ2-1	TRBD2	-	TGTGCCAGCAGCCAAGGTATCCAGCGGGAGGGCGATGAGCAGTTCTTC	CASSQGIQREGDEQFF
TRBV19	TRBJ2-7	TRBD2	-	TGTGCCAGTAGTCAGACGCCCGGGACTAGCGGGAGTATCTACGAGCAGTACTTC	CASSQTPGTSGSIYEQYF
TRBV28	TRBJ1-1	-	-	TGTGCCAGCAGCACGGTTGACACTGAAGCTTTCTTT	CASSTVDTEAFF
TRBV19	TRBJ1-5	-	-	TGTGCCAGTAGTATTGCATCAGGGAATCAGCCCCAGCATTTT	CASSIASGNQPQHF
TRBV28	TRBJ1-1	TRBD1	-	TGTGCCAGCACCCTACTCCCACAGGGGGCGCGGACTGAAGCTTTCTTT	CASTLLPQGARTEAFF
TRBV5-4	TRBJ2-3	TRBD2	-	TGTGCCAGCAGCCACACGGGGACTAGCGATCTAGCAGATACGCAGTATTTT	CASSHTGTSDLADTQYF
TRBV11-2	TRBJ1-1	TRBD1	once	TGTGCCAGCAGCTCCCGGGACAGGGCGAACACTGAAGCTTTCTTT	CASSSRDRANTEAFF
TRBV28	TRBJ1-1	-	-	TGTGCCAGCAGTGTAGGGGACACTGAAGCTTTCTTT	CASSVGDTEAFF
TRBV3-1/TRBV3-2	TRBJ2-6	-	-	TGTGCCAGCAGCCAGGGGGCCAGAGGGGCCAACGTCCTGACTTTC	CASSQGARGANVLTF
TRBV7-9	TRBJ1-4	TRBD1	few	TGTGCCAGCAGCTTAAAATGGGGACAGGCGGTCATTGAGGAACTGTTTTTT	CASSLKWGQAVIEELFF
TRBV11-3	TRBJ2-3	-	-	TGTGCCAGCAGCTTAGTACGGGGAGCGACAGATACGCAGTATTTT	CASSLVRGATDTQYF
TRBV11-2	TRBJ2-3	-	-	TGTGCCAGCAGTCCTGCGGGCTCGGATACGCAGTATTTT	CASSPAGSDTQYF
TRBV10-3	TRBJ1-1	-	-	TGTGCCATCAGCCGAACAGGGACCGGAGCTTTCTTT	CAISRTGTGAFF
TRBV5-4	TRBJ1-2	-	-	TGTGCCAGCAGCCTCCCCGGGGGGGGCGCGTTTGGCTACACCTTC	CASSLPGGGAFGYTF
TRBV6-2/TRBV6-3	TRBJ2-1	TRBD2	-	TGTGCCAGCAGTAGAAGGGGTCTAGCGGAATACAATGAGCAGTTCTTC	CASSRRGLAEYNEQFF
TRBV10-1	TRBJ2-3	-	-	TGCGCCAGTGCCTCTCTAGATCGGGATACGCAGTATTTT	CASASLDRDTQYF
TRBV11-3	TRBJ2-1	TRBD2	-	TGTGCCAGCAGCTCTAGCGGGAGAGGGTCCTACAATGAGCAGTTCTTC	CASSSSGRGSYNEQFF
TRBV10-3	TRBJ2-1	TRBD1	-	TGTGCCATCAGATCTCCCGGGACAGAGTTAATGGGGGAGCAGTTCTTC	CAIRSPGTELMGEQFF
TRBV7-2	TRBJ1-5	-	few	TGTGCCAGCAGCTTGAGGGCAGGAAACAATCAGCCCCAGCATTTT	CASSLRAGNNQPQHF
TRBV3-1/TRBV3-2	TRBJ1-1	-	few	TGTGCCAGCAGCCAAACGTGGCAGGGAGGTGAAGCTTTCTTT	CASSQTWQGGEAFF